This TCR beta chain is from a study of identical twins. Only a few counts were recorded for this clonotype. TCRdb analysed the 5' RACE reads with MiXCR anew, one entry per CDR3 protein. The sample carries about 690,000 distinct CDR3 sequences, less than 25% recorded once. CDR1 ENHRY and CDR2 SYGVKD come from the germline V gene. V shed 9 bases, J shed 13 bases, and the junction held 11 bases outside the gene matches. This CDR3 spans 11 amino acids. These data were also reused for a study on T cells expressing NK-cell markers. That work contributes: A few donors' CD3+CD56-NKG2C+ cells were dominated by the same clonotypes.

The sequenced sample consisted of PBMCs. This chain links TRBV10-3 with TRBJ2-7; 8 bases are shared with TRBD1. The TCR was taken from a woman between 18 and 29 years old in good health. Here the CDR3 reads CAMGGQGAVYF. CDR3 nucleotide sequence: TGTGCCATGGGAGGACAGGGAGCAGTTTACTTC.